Listed below are T cell receptor beta chains from one sample, sequenced in a study of blood T cell repertoires in COVID-19. Measured with immunoSEQ multiplex PCR; TCRdb has only the in-frame clones, and not every one. The top ten clones hold 1.5% of a sample with about 250,000 clones, over 80% of them seen once. The sample consisted of peripheral blood. These receptors came from a woman aged 40 to 50 who had recovered from COVID-19. The CDR3 runs from the conserved cysteine through the conserved F or W. For some rows the clone size is stated as once, few or many, or as a class when expanded; others skip it.

abundance,v_gene,j_gene,CDR3aa
-,TRBV6-6,TRBJ2-2,CASRGANTGELFF
-,TRBV30,TRBJ2-6,CAWISGQGLSGANVLTF
-,TRBV7-3,TRBJ2-7,CASSLSGGANYEQYF
-,TRBV3-1/TRBV3-2,TRBJ2-2,CASSQGPGTGLHTGELFF
-,TRBV3-1/TRBV3-2,TRBJ1-2,CASSLGGANYGYTF
-,TRBV28,TRBJ2-3,CASSSPAPSGGGDTQYF
once,TRBV5-6,TRBJ2-2,CASRPLTGNTGELFF
-,TRBV6-5,TRBJ1-5,CASSSGLRRNQPQHF
-,TRBV24-1,TRBJ2-1,CATSDPGRGEQFF
-,TRBV14,TRBJ1-1,CASSPGTLTVNTEAFF
-,TRBV5-4,TRBJ2-1,CASRGQGVRHEQFF
-,TRBV29-1,TRBJ2-5,CSVELAEGSRETQYF
-,TRBV10-3,TRBJ1-2,CAISESTGGNYGYTF
once,TRBV25-1,TRBJ1-2,CASSPGRSYTF
-,TRBV11-3,TRBJ2-3,CASSSGLGGPDTQYF
-,TRBV5-1,TRBJ2-2,CASSLAGENTGELFF
-,TRBV6-5,TRBJ2-2,CATLRQGVNTGELFF
few,TRBV7-2,TRBJ1-5,CASSPRTGNQPQHF
-,TRBV28,TRBJ2-7,CASSSGQRTYEQYF
-,TRBV10-2,TRBJ1-4,CASSGGQGTTTGEKLFF
-,TRBV30,TRBJ1-2,CACKTGGYTF
few,TRBV7-9,TRBJ1-1,CASSLVSGGAGTEAFF
-,TRBV19,TRBJ1-6,CASRPRDRTNSPLHF
-,TRBV28,TRBJ2-5,CASSFVGTGFRGETQYF
-,TRBV13,TRBJ2-2,CASSGPTGELFF
-,TRBV14,TRBJ2-1,CASSQGLPDYNEQFF
-,TRBV5-1,TRBJ1-1,CASGGQRMNTEAFF
-,TRBV5-4,TRBJ2-3,CASNPSGGGKDTQYF
-,TRBV3-1/TRBV3-2,TRBJ1-1,CASSHRGQGNTEAFF
-,TRBV30,TRBJ1-5,CAWSPGGSNQPQHF
-,TRBV2,TRBJ2-7,CASSRTTTSYEQYF
-,TRBV9,TRBJ2-5,CASSVAWGQGAWETQYF
-,TRBV28,TRBJ1-5,CASGTAVSNQPQHF